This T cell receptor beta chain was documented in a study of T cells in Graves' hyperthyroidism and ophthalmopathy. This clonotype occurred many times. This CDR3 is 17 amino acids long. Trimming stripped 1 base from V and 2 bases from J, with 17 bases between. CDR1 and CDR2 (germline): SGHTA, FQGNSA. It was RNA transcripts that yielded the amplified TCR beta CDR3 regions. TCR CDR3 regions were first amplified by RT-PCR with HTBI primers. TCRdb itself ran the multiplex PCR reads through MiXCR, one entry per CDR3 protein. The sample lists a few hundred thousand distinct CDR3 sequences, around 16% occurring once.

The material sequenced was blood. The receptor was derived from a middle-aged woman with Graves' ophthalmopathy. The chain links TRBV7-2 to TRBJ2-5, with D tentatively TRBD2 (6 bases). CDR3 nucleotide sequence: TGTGCCAGCAGCTTAGGACGCCTGGCGGGAAGGCAAGAGACCCAGTACTTC. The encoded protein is CASSLGRLAGRQETQYF.